This T cell receptor beta chain emerged from a study of T cell clonotyping in hematopoietic cell transplantation (dated by TCRdb to the early 2020s). A note on the overall study: In the study, over a hundred blood samples were gathered from roughly 35 consecutive transplant recipients and their related donors. Patients were recruited between 2015 and January 2017 and followed until late 2020 or death.

CDR1 and CDR2 were assigned from the germline V gene (reference sequence) as SEHNR and FQNEAQ. At the junction V is shortened by 1 base and J by 3 bases, with 13 bases in between. The cysteine opens and the phenylalanine closes a CDR3 of 15 amino acids. The read is trimmed to its CDR3 DNA, 45 bases read in frame from base 1. Reading the label with the study, this specimen's time point is: 100 days after allo-HCT. Blood from recipients was drawn roughly 28 days before transplant, then again at days 30, 100 and 180 after transplant. Nuclei Lysis Solution was used to extract genomic DNA from fresh or cryopreserved unfractionated peripheral blood mononuclear cells. Broad study findings and their caveats: Recipient TCR diversity fell after transplant, with pathologically expanded clonotypes rising progressively from day 30 to day 180. Recipient repertoires showed only a small fraction of overlap with donor repertoires, and over 95% appeared de novo at the given depth. Broader posttransplant TCR repertoire diversity was predicted by donor and pretransplant recipient Inverse Simpson Index values. The sample size was limited, and CD4 and CD8 repertoire contributions could not be separated because cells were not sorted.

TCR beta CDR3 regions were amplified from genomic DNA with the immunoSEQ assay, a bias-controlled multiplex PCR using V- and J-specific primers. A proprietary barcode and Illumina adapter sequences were added to the CDR3 amplicons in a second PCR step. An Illumina MiSeq instrument was used to sequence the CDR3 libraries. As for the authors' bioinformatics: Export and quality control were handled in immunoSEQ Analyzer 3.0, while downstream analyses relied on R Bioconductor and Immunarch. Only productive rearrangements in the normalized downsampled data set were used to calculate repertoire metrics. In the normalized cohort, clonotypes with more than 5 templates were defined as pathologically expanded. The Inverse Simpson Index was used to measure repertoire diversity. To capture all clonotypes, the CMV-specificity analyses were run on the non-normalized data set. Drawn from immuneACCESS, this table holds only the in-frame rearrangements with V and J called that TCRdb kept. Clones are partly lost; checked studies trace under half to an unresolved V gene and leave the rest unexplained. Clone size and the V and J calls come from that table; the DNA yielded D and trimming. The sample table contains some 8,800 clones; only one count was recorded for approximately 93% of them. The ten largest make up 4.5% to 6% of the sample.

About this clone: There is no known antigen for this receptor. No clone much larger than this one lies a single base away; base qualities are absent.

The receptor chain draws on TRBV7-9 and TRBJ2-7; TRBD1 is a weak D gene call, 6 bases matching. The clonotype comes from a male patient between 50 and 60 years old who had an allogeneic stem cell transplant from a related donor, so T cells may come from the graft donor. Some clones in this sample may be carry-over from other donors' samples. Sequencing was performed on PBMCs, taken 100 days after allogeneic stem cell transplant. The CDR3 corresponds to CASSLVGGPNYEQYF. The DNA reads as follows: TGTGCCAGCAGCTTAGTAGGGGGACCAAACTACGAGCAGTACTTC.